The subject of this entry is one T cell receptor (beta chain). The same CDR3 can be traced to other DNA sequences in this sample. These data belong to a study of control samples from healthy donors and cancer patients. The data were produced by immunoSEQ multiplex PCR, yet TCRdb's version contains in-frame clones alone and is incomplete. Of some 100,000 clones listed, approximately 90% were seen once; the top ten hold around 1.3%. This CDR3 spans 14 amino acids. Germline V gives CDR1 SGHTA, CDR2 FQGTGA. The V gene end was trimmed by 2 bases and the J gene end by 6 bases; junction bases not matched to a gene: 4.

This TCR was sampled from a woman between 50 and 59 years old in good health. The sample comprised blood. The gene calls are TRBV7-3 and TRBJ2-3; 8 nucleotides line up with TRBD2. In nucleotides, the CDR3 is TGTGCCAGCAGCTTAGCGGGAGGAACCGATACGCAGTATTTT. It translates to CASSLAGGTDTQYF. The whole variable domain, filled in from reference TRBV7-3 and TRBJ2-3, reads GAGVSQTPSNKVTEKGKYVELRCDPISGHTALYWYRQSLGQGPEFLIYFQGTGAADDSGLPNDRFFAVRPEGSVSTLKIQRTERGDSAVYLCASSLAGGTDTQYFGPGTRLTVL.